Listed below are T cell receptor beta chains from one sample, sequenced in a study of CD8+ T cells in alopecia areata. Assay used: immunoSEQ multiplex PCR; TCRdb lists only in-frame clones, some missing. Of 150,000 to 200,000 clones detected, roughly 70% appear once; the ten largest clones hold about 1.3%. The sequencing used CD4+ T cells sorted from blood, collected between weeks 49 and 50, from a patient treated with tofacitinib. The receptors stem from a human donor with alopecia areata. The CDR3 runs from the conserved cysteine through the conserved F or W. Fields, in order: J gene, D gene, V gene, clone size, CDR3 DNA, CDR3 protein. D genes are given only for firm matches. Expanded clones are given a class, and other clones once, few, many or no size at all.

TRBJ2-2 . TRBV29-1 . TGCAGCGTTGCTCGGGCCACCGGGGAGCTGTTTTTT CSVARATGELFF
TRBJ1-1 . TRBV30 . TGTGCCTGGAGTGTAGGAGTTAACACTGAAGCTTTCTTT CAWSVGVNTEAFF
TRBJ2-1 . TRBV29-1 once TGCAGCGTTGAAGGGGCCGTGATGGCTATGGGTGAGCAGTTCTTC CSVEGAVMAMGEQFF
TRBJ1-4 . TRBV18 . TGTGCCAGCTCACCACAGGGTTCTAATGAAAAACTGTTTTTT CASSPQGSNEKLFF
TRBJ1-5 TRBD1 TRBV2 . TGTGCCAGCAGAACAGGGGAAACAGGCAATCAGCCCCAGCATTTT CASRTGETGNQPQHF
TRBJ2-7 TRBD1 TRBV30 . TGTGCCTGGAGCCGGGACAGGGGGCGAGGCGAGCAGTACTTC CAWSRDRGRGEQYF
TRBJ1-2 . TRBV29-1 . TGCAGCGTTCAAGGGGGGCAGCCAGGGAGCTATGGCTACACCTTC CSVQGGQPGSYGYTF
TRBJ2-1 . TRBV30 . TGTGCCTGGAGGACGGCGTATGGTGAGCAGTTCTTC CAWRTAYGEQFF
TRBJ1-1 . TRBV30 once TGTGCCTGGGACCCTGGGTACACTGAAGCTTTCTTT CAWDPGYTEAFF
TRBJ1-1 . TRBV7-6 . TGTGCCAGCAGCTTAGGGCAGTCCACTGAAGCTTTCTTT CASSLGQSTEAFF
TRBJ2-2 . TRBV7-7 . TGTGCCAGCAGCGAGGGACGGGGACGAGACACCGGGGAGCTGTTTTTT CASSEGRGRDTGELFF
TRBJ1-2 . TRBV5-1 . TGCGCCAGCACTGAGGACAGTAACTATGGCTACACCTTC CASTEDSNYGYTF
TRBJ2-5 . TRBV5-4 . TGTGCCAGCAGCTCTAGAATGAGGGGCGGAGAGACCCAGTACTTC CASSSRMRGGETQYF
TRBJ2-1 TRBD2 TRBV7-2 . TGTGCCAGCAGCCGGGGGGGGCATGAGCAGTTCTTC CASSRGGHEQFF
TRBJ1-5 . TRBV25-1 . TGTGCCAGCAGTGAGTCGGGGAATAATCAGCCCCAGCATTTT CASSESGNNQPQHF
TRBJ2-5 . TRBV30 . TGTGCCTGGAGGGGCCAAGGGGGTCGGGGGACCCAGTACTTC CAWRGQGGRGTQYF
TRBJ1-1 TRBD1 TRBV4-3 . TGCGCCAGCAGCCGCCGGGACAGGGACGCGGCCACTGAAGCTTTCTTT CASSRRDRDAATEAFF
TRBJ2-7 TRBD2 TRBV6-1 . TGTGCCAGCACGGGACTAGCGTCATACGAGCAGTACTTC CASTGLASYEQYF
TRBJ1-1 . TRBV30 . TGTGCCTGGAGTGCACGGCGGGGGGGTACTGAAGCTTTCTTT CAWSARRGGTEAFF
TRBJ1-5 . TRBV29-1 . TGCAGCGTTGAAGATTTTACCAACAGTGCGCTTCGGCCCCAGCATTTT CSVEDFTNSALRPQHF